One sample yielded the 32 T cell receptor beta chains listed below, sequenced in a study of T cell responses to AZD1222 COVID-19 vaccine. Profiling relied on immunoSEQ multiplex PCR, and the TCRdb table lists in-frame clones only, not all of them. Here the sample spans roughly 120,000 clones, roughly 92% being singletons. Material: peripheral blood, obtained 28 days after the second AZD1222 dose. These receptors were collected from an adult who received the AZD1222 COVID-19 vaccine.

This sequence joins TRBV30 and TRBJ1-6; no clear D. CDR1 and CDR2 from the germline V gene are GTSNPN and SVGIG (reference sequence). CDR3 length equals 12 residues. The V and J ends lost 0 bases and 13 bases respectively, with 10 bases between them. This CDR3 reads CAWSVLGGPLHF. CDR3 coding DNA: TGTGCCTGGAGTGTACTTGGTGGGCCCCTCCACTTT.

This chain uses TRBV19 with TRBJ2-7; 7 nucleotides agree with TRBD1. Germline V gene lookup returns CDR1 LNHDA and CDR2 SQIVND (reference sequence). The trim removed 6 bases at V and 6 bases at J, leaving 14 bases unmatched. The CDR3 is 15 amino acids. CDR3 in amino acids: CASRKTGPGSGEQYF. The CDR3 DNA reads TGTGCCAGTAGGAAGACAGGGCCGGGCTCGGGCGAGCAGTACTTC.

CDR3 DNA sequence: TGTGCCAGCAGTTACGGGTTTTCCAGCTACGAGCAGTACTTC. The encoded protein is CASSYGFSSYEQYF. V is TRBV6-5 and J is TRBJ2-7; D ambiguous. The CDR3 totals 14 residues. Between the trimmed V and J ends, which lost 2 bases and 3 bases, there was a span of 11 bases. The germline V gene has CDR1 MNHEY and CDR2 SVGAGI.

CDR3 sequence reads: CAWSVGENSPLHF. The CDR3 DNA is TGTGCCTGGAGTGTTGGGGAAAATTCACCCCTCCACTTT. The V and J genes are TRBV30 and TRBJ1-6; D gene unclear. CDR3 length equals 13 residues. CDR1 and CDR2 (germline): GTSNPN, SVGIG (reference sequence). The V and J ends lost 0 bases and 7 bases respectively, with 7 bases between them. Filled out from reference TRBV30 and TRBJ1-6, the complete variable domain reads SQTIHQWPATLVQPVGSPLSLECTVEGTSNPNLYWYRQAAGRGLQLLFYSVGIGQISSEVPQNLSASRPQDRQFILSSKKLLLSDSGFYLCAWSVGENSPLHFGNGTRLTVT.

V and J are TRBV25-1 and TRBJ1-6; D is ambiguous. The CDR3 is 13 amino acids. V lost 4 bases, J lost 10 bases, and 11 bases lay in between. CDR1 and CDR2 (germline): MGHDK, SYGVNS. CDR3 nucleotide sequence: TGTGCCAGCAGTGTGGCAGTCGAGTCACCCCTCCACTTT. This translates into CASSVAVESPLHF.

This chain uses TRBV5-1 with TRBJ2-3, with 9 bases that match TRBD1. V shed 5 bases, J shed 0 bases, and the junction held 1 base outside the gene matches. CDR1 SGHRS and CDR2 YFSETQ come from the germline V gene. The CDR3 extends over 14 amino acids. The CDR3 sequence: CASRTGGSTDTQYF. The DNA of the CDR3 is TGCGCCAGCAGGACAGGGGGTAGCACAGATACGCAGTATTTT.

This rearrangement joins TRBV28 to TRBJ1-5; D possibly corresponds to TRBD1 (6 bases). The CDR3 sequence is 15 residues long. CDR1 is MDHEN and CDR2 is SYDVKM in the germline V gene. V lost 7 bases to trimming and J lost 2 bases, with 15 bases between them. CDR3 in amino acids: CASNPRGEGNQPQHF. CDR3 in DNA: TGTGCCAGCAACCCGAGGGGGGAGGGCAATCAGCCCCAGCATTTT.

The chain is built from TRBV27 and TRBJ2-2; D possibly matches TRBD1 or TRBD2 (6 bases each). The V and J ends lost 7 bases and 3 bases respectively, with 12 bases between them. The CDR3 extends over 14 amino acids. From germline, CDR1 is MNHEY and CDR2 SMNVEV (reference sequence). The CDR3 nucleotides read TGTGCCAGCACCCGGAGGGGGTACACCGGGGAGCTGTTTTTT. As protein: CASTRRGYTGELFF.

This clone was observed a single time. The CDR3 sequence: CASSPRGLYEKLFF. The CDR3 DNA reads as TGTGCCAGCAGCCCCAGGGGGCTGTATGAAAAACTGTTTTTT. The genes are TRBV2 and TRBJ1-4; 8 bases line up with TRBD1. The V gene end was trimmed by 6 bases and the J gene end by 6 bases; junction bases not matched to a gene: 6. CDR3 size: 14 residues. Germline CDR1 reads SNHLY; CDR2 reads FYNNEI.

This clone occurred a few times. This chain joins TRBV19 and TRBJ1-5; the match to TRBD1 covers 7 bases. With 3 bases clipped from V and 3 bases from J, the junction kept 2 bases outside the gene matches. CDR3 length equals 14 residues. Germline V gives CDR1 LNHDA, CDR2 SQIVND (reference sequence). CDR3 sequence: CASSMTGPNQPQHF. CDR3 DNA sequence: TGTGCCAGTAGTATGACAGGGCCCAATCAGCCCCAGCATTTT.

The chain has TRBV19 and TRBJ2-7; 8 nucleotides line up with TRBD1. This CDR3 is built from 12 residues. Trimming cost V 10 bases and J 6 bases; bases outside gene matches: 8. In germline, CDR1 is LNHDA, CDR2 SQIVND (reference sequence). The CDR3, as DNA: TGTGCCACCCGGGACAGGTACTCCGAGCAGTACTTC. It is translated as CATRDRYSEQYF.

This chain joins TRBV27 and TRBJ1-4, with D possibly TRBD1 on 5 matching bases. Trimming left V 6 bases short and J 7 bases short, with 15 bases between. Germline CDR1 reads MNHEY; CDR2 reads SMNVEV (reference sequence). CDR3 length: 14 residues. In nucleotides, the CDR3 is TGTGCCAGCAGGGGGGGAGGGTATGGTGAAAAACTGTTTTTT. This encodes CASRGGGYGEKLFF.

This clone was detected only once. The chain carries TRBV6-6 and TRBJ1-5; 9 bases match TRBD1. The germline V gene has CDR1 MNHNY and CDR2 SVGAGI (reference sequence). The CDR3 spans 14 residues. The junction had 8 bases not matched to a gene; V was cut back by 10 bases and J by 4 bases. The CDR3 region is CAIHRGLGNQPQHF. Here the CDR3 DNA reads TGTGCCATCCACAGGGGGCTAGGAAATCAGCCCCAGCATTTT.

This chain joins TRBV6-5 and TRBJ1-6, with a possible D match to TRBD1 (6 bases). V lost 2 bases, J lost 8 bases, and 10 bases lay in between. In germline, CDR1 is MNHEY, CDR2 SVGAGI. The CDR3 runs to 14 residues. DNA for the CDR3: TGTGCCAGCAGTTACAGCAGGGGAGATTCACCCCTCCACTTT. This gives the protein CASSYSRGDSPLHF.

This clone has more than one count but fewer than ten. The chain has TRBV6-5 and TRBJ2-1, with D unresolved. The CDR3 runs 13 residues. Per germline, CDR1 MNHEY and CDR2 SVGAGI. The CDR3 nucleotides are TGTGCTGTAGTGGGCGAAGTCTACAATGAGCAGTTCTTC. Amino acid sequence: CAVVGEVYNEQFF.

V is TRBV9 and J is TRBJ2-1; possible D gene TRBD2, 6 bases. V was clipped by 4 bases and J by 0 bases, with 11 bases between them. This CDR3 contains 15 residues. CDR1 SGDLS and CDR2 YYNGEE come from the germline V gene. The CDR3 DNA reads TGTGCCAGCAGCAGACTAGGGAGCTCCTACAATGAGCAGTTCTTC. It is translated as CASSRLGSSYNEQFF.

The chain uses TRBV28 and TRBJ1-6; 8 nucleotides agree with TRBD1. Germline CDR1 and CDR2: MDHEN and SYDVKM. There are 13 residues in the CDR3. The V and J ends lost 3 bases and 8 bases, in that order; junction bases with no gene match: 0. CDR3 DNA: TGTGCCAGCAGTTTGACAGGGGATTCACCCCTCCACTTT. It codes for CASSLTGDSPLHF.

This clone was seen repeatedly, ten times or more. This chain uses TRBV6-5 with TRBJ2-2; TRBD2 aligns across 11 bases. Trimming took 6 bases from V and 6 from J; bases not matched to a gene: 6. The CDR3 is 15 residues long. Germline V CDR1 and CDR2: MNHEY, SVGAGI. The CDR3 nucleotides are TGTGCCAGCAGCGGGACTAGCGGAGGGCCCGGGGAGCTGTTTTTT. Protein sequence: CASSGTSGGPGELFF.

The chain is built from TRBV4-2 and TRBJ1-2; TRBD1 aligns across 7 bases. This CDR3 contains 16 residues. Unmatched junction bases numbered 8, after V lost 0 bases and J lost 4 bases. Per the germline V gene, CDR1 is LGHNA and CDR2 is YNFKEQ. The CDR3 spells CASSQDPDRVRYGYTF. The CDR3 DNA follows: TGTGCCAGCAGCCAAGACCCCGACAGGGTTCGCTATGGCTACACCTTC.

Here the CDR3 DNA reads TGTGCCACCAGCAGAGAGGCAGGGATGGCTAATGAGCAGTTCTTC. Translated, it gives CATSREAGMANEQFF. The chain couples TRBV15 to TRBJ2-1, with a possible D match to TRBD1 (5 bases). This CDR3 region has 15 residues. V was shortened by 0 bases and J by 7 bases, with 13 bases between the two germline ends. CDR1 is LNHNV, CDR2 YYDKDF, per germline (reference sequence). The variable domain in full, completed from reference TRBV15 and TRBJ2-1, reads DAMVIQNPRYQVTQFGKPVTLSCSQTLNHNVMYWYQQKSSQAPKLLFHYYDKDFNNEADTPDNFQSRRPNTSFCFLDIRSPGLGDTAMYLCATSREAGMANEQFFGPGTRLTVL.

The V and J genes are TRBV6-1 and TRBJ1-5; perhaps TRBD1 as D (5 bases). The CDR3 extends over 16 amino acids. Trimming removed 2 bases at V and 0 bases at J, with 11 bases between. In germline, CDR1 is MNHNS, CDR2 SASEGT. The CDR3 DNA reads TGTGCCAGCAGTGAAAGGGGCAGTTATAGCAATCAGCCCCAGCATTTT. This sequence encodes CASSERGSYSNQPQHF.

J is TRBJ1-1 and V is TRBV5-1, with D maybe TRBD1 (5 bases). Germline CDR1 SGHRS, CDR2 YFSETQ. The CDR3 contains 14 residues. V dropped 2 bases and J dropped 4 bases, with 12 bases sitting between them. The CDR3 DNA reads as TGCGCCAGCAGCTTCCCGGGGCTGGGCACTGAAGCTTTCTTT. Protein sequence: CASSFPGLGTEAFF.

The CDR3 is CASRGTENTEAFF. As DNA, the CDR3 is TGCGCCAGCAGGGGGACAGAGAACACTGAAGCTTTCTTT. The gene calls are TRBV10-2 and TRBJ1-1; 7 positions agree with TRBD1. Germline loops: CDR1 WSHSY, CDR2 SAAADI. The CDR3 has 13 residues. Germline trimming cut 6 bases from V and 1 base from J; bases unmatched to any gene: 2.

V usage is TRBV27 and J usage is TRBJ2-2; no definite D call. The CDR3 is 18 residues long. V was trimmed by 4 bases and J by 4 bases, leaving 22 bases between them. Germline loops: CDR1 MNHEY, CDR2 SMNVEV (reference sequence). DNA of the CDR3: TGTGCCAGCAGTTACCGGACCACTGATTATTATTTCACCGGGGAGCTGTTTTTT. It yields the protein CASSYRTTDYYFTGELFF.

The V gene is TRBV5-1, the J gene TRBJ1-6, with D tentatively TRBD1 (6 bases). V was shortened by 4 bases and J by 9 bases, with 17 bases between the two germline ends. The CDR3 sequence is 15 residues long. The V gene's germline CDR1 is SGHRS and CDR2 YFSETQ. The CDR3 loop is CASSLLTGTSSPLHF. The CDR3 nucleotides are TGCGCCAGCAGCCTGCTAACAGGGACGAGTTCACCCCTCCACTTT.

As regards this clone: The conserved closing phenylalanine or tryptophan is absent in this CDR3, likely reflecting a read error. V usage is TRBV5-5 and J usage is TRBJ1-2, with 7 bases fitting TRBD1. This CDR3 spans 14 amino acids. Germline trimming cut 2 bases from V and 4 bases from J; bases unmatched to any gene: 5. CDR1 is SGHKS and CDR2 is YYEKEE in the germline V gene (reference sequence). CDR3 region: CASSFTGEGYGYTL. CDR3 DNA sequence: TGTGCCAGCAGCTTTACAGGGGAGGGCTATGGCTACACCCTC.

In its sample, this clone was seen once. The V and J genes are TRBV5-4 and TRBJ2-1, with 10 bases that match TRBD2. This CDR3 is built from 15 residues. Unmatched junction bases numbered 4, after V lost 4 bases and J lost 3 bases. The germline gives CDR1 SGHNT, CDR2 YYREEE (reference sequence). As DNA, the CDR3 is TGTGCCAGCAGCACCGGACTAGCGGTCTACAATGAGCAGTTCTTC. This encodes CASSTGLAVYNEQFF.

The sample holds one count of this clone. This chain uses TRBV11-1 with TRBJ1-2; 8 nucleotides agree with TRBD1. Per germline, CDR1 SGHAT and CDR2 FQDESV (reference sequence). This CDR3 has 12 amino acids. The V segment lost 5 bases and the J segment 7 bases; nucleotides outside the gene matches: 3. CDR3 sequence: CASSRTGTGYTF. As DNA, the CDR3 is TGTGCCAGCAGCCGGACAGGGACTGGCTACACCTTC.

As DNA, the CDR3 is TGTGCCTGGAGGCCGGGGGACAGGGCGCAAGGCTACACCTTC. It encodes CAWRPGDRAQGYTF. The chain links TRBV30 to TRBJ1-2; TRBD1 matches at 9 bases. From germline, CDR1 is GTSNPN and CDR2 SVGIG (reference sequence). The V segment lost 3 bases and the J segment 8 bases; nucleotides outside the gene matches: 10. This CDR3 has 14 amino acids.

CDR3 in amino acids: CASTVGLSQPQHF. CDR3 nucleotide sequence: TGTGCCAGCACCGTAGGTCTTAGTCAGCCCCAGCATTTT. The chain joins TRBV21-1 to TRBJ1-5. TRBV21-1 constitutes a pseudogene. This CDR3 contains 13 residues.

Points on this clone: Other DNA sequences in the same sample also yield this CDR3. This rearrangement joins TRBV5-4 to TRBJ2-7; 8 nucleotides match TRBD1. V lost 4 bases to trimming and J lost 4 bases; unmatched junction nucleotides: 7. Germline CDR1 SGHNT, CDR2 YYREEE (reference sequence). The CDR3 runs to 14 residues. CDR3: CASSPGTGGYEQYF. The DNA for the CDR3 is TGTGCCAGCAGCCCAGGGACAGGAGGGTACGAGCAGTACTTC.

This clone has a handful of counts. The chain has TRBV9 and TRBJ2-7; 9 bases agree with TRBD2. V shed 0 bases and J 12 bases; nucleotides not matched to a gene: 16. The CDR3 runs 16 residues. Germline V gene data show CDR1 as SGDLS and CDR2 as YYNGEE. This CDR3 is CASSVAETSGDGGLYF. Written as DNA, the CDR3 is TGTGCCAGCAGCGTAGCCGAGACTAGCGGAGATGGAGGGTTGTACTTC. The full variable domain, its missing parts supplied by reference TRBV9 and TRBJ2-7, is DSGVTQTPKHLITATGQRVTLRCSPRSGDLSVYWYQQSLDQGLQFLIQYYNGEERAKGNILERFSAQQFPDLHSELNLSSLELGDSALYFCASSVAETSGDGGLYFGPGTRLTVT.